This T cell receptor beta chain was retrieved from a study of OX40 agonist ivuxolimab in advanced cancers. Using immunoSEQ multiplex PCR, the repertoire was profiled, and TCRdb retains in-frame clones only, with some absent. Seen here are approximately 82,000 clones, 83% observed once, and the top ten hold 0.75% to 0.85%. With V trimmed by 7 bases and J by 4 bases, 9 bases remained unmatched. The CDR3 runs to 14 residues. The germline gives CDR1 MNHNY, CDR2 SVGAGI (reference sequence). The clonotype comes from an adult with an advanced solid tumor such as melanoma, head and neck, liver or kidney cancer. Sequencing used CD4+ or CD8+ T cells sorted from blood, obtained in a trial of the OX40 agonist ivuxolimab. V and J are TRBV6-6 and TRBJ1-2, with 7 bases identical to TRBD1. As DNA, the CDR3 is TGTGCCAGCACCTTGCCCGGGACAGCCTATGGCTACACCTTC. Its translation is CASTLPGTAYGYTF.